The subject of this entry is one TCR beta chain. Since a much larger clone is just one base distant, this may be a read error. Germline-derived CDR1 and CDR2 are SGHKS and YYEKEE (reference sequence). There are 18 residues in the CDR3. The source of the sample is a study of molecular identifiers for immune sequencing clone quantification. Each CDR3 protein gets one entry after TCRdb re-called the PCR reads with MiXCR. The sample records around 82,000 distinct CDR3 sequences, around a fifth being singletons. Sequencing input: naive CD8+ T cells from blood, with Jurkat cell RNA spiked in. Subset specified: FACS-sorted CD8+CD4-CCR7+CD45RA+ naive T cells. This TCR was sampled from a human donor in good health. Some libraries in this study had Jurkat cell RNA spiked in. The J gene is TRBJ2-5, the V gene TRBV5-5, with 9 bases fitting TRBD1. CDR3 nucleotide sequence: TGTGCCAGCAGCTTAACCTTTGGACAGGGGTTCTTTCAAGAGGCCCAGTACTTC. It specifies CASSLTFGQGFFQEAQYF.